The rows below give T cell receptor beta chains drawn from one sample of a study of blood T cell repertoires in COVID-19. The data were produced by immunoSEQ multiplex PCR, yet TCRdb's version contains in-frame clones alone and is incomplete. The repertoire holds 170,000 or so clones, with about 80% as singletons. The sample comprised peripheral blood. The origin of the receptors is a woman between 70 and 85 years old with acute or convalescent COVID-19. Both conserved end residues are part of each CDR3. A D gene is named only where the DNA matches it firmly. Not all rows give a size; the values are once, few, many and, for expanded clones, a class.

V gene,J gene,clone size,D gene,CDR3 protein,CDR3 DNA
TRBV9,TRBJ1-1,-,-,CASGGGAMGTEAFF,TGTGCCAGCGGAGGCGGGGCAATGGGCACTGAAGCTTTCTTT
TRBV4-2,TRBJ2-1,few,TRBD2,CASSRDSTSGNEQFF,TGTGCCAGCAGCCGAGATTCTACTAGCGGGAATGAGCAGTTCTTC
TRBV5-1,TRBJ2-1,-,TRBD2,CASSRERDGVDEQFF,TGCGCCAGCAGCCGGGAGCGGGATGGGGTTGATGAGCAGTTCTTC
TRBV7-3,TRBJ2-2,many,TRBD2,CASSSTSGRYTGELFF,TGTGCCAGCAGCTCAACAAGCGGGAGGTACACCGGGGAGCTGTTTTTT
TRBV18,TRBJ1-4,-,-,CASSPPGAYEKLFF,TGTGCCAGCTCACCACCGGGGGCATATGAAAAACTGTTTTTT
TRBV27,TRBJ2-5,once,TRBD1,CASRQGGTETQYF,TGTGCCAGCAGACAAGGGGGCACGGAGACCCAGTACTTC
TRBV19,TRBJ1-5,-,TRBD1,CASSPGTGFGQPQHF,TGTGCCAGTAGTCCCGGGACAGGGTTTGGCCAGCCCCAGCATTTT
TRBV6-6,TRBJ2-7,few,TRBD1,CASSPDRGGYEQYF,TGTGCCAGCAGTCCCGACAGGGGTGGGTACGAGCAGTACTTC
TRBV7-8,TRBJ2-7,-,TRBD2,CASSPGTSGRVSEQYF,TGTGCCAGCAGCCCCGGGACTAGCGGGAGGGTCTCCGAGCAGTACTTC
TRBV5-1,TRBJ1-6,once,TRBD1,CASKFDRVNSPLHF,TGCGCCAGCAAATTCGACAGGGTGAATTCACCCCTCCACTTT
TRBV5-5,TRBJ2-5,-,-,CASSWASQETQYF,TGTGCCAGCAGCTGGGCGAGCCAAGAGACCCAGTACTTC
TRBV15,TRBJ1-3,-,-,CATSRDPLNSGNTIYF,TGTGCCACCAGCAGAGATCCCCTAAACTCTGGAAACACCATATATTTT
TRBV21-1,TRBJ1-3,-,-,CASSSDIGNTIYF,TGTGCCAGCAGCTCAGACATTGGAAACACCATATATTTT
TRBV10-3,TRBJ1-1,-,TRBD1,CAISGYRGSAEAFF,TGTGCCATCAGTGGTTACAGGGGGTCTGCTGAAGCTTTCTTT
TRBV5-1,TRBJ1-1,-,TRBD1,CASSFTLQRQGTAFF,TGCGCCAGCAGCTTTACCCTTCAAAGACAGGGGACGGCTTTCTTT
TRBV5-1,TRBJ1-1,-,-,CASSLARSGMGPPKAFF,TGCGCCAGCAGCTTGGCCCGGTCAGGGATGGGTCCCCCCAAAGCTTTCTTT
TRBV5-1,TRBJ2-2,-,-,CASSPLTRGPNTGELFF,TGCGCCAGCAGCCCACTAACCCGGGGTCCCAACACCGGGGAGCTGTTTTTT
TRBV7-2,TRBJ2-3,-,-,CASSLAWGGIGDTQYF,TGTGCCAGCAGCTTAGCTTGGGGCGGGATAGGAGATACGCAGTATTTT
TRBV10-3,TRBJ1-4,-,-,CAISESFTHIHPTNEKLFF,TGTGCCATCAGTGAGTCGTTCACGCACATCCACCCAACTAATGAAAAACTGTTTTTT
TRBV14,TRBJ1-1,-,TRBD1,CASSSRQGSLNTEAFF,TGTGCCAGCAGCTCCCGACAGGGGTCTTTGAACACTGAAGCTTTCTTT
TRBV5-1,TRBJ2-1,-,-,CASSGLRRAISYNEQFF,TGCGCCAGCAGCGGCCTTCGGAGGGCCATCTCCTACAATGAGCAGTTCTTC
TRBV19,TRBJ1-5,-,-,CASSDGTGLSNQPQHF,TGTGCCAGTAGTGACGGAACAGGGCTTAGCAATCAGCCCCAGCATTTT
TRBV7-2,TRBJ2-2,-,TRBD2,CASSSLAGGAGELFF,TGTGCCAGCAGTTCTCTAGCGGGAGGGGCCGGGGAGCTGTTTTTT
TRBV19,TRBJ1-1,-,TRBD1,CATDRGWNTEAFF,TGTGCCACCGACAGGGGGTGGAACACTGAAGCTTTCTTT
TRBV2,TRBJ2-5,few,TRBD2,CASSMSLAGIQETQYF,TGTGCCAGCAGTATGTCACTAGCGGGCATCCAAGAGACCCAGTACTTC
TRBV6-6,TRBJ1-6,-,TRBD1,CASSYPPGQGASPLHF,TGTGCCAGCAGTTACCCACCGGGACAGGGGGCATCACCCCTCCACTTT
TRBV12-3/TRBV12-4,TRBJ2-7,-,TRBD2,CASRGLAGWEQYF,TGTGCCAGCAGGGGACTAGCGGGTTGGGAGCAGTACTTC
TRBV14,TRBJ2-7,-,-,CASSHAGLLNEQYF,TGTGCCAGCAGCCACGCAGGGCTCCTGAACGAGCAGTACTTC
TRBV3-1/TRBV3-2,TRBJ1-4,-,-,CASSRKLTRQPINEKLFF,TGTGCCAGCAGCCGCAAGCTCACCCGACAGCCAATTAATGAAAAACTGTTTTTT
TRBV5-1,TRBJ1-2,-,-,CASSISDSDYGYTF,TGCGCCAGCAGCATTTCGGACAGTGACTATGGCTACACCTTC
TRBV15,TRBJ2-3,once,TRBD2,CATSRGIPAGVTDTQYF,TGTGCCACCAGCAGAGGTATCCCAGCGGGAGTCACGGATACGCAGTATTTT
TRBV18,TRBJ2-5,once,-,CASSGAFQETQYF,TGTGCCAGCTCAGGAGCCTTCCAAGAGACCCAGTACTTC
TRBV5-4,TRBJ1-1,-,-,CALSGGSTEAFF,TGTGCCCTTTCTGGGGGGTCCACTGAAGCTTTCTTT
TRBV19,TRBJ2-1,-,-,CASSIANSPEQFF,TGTGCCAGTAGTATAGCTAACTCCCCGGAGCAGTTCTTC
TRBV19,TRBJ1-2,-,TRBD1,CASSTGTAPNYGYTF,TGTGCCAGTAGTACAGGGACAGCGCCCAACTATGGCTACACCTTC
TRBV9,TRBJ2-7,many,TRBD2,CASSLGLEPSYEQYF,TGTGCCAGCAGCCTGGGACTAGAACCATCCTACGAGCAGTACTTC
TRBV18,TRBJ2-3,once,TRBD1,CASSPNRGRGTDTQYF,TGTGCCAGCTCACCAAACAGGGGGCGAGGGACAGATACGCAGTATTTT
TRBV3-1/TRBV3-2,TRBJ2-3,-,-,CASSLFWGESGDTQYF,TGTGCCAGCAGCCTGTTCTGGGGGGAGTCCGGGGATACGCAGTATTTT
TRBV9,TRBJ1-3,-,-,CASSVDFSLNTIYF,TGTGCCAGCAGCGTAGATTTCAGTTTAAACACCATATATTTT
TRBV13,TRBJ2-7,-,-,CASSSTLGGMLGF,TGTGCCAGCAGCTCCACCCTCGGCGGGATGCTGGGCTTC
TRBV13,TRBJ2-7,-,TRBD1,CASSVTGGSYEQYF,TGTGCCAGCAGCGTGACAGGGGGCTCCTACGAGCAGTACTTC
TRBV24-1,TRBJ2-7,-,-,CATSDYRVGYEQYF,TGTGCCACCAGTGATTACAGGGTCGGATACGAGCAGTACTTC
TRBV14,TRBJ1-1,-,-,CASSNRVWTEAFF,TGTGCCAGCAGCAACAGGGTTTGGACTGAAGCTTTCTTT
TRBV9,TRBJ2-7,-,-,CASSLSEQSYYEQYF,TGTGCCAGCAGCCTATCAGAACAGTCGTACTACGAGCAGTACTTC
TRBV4-2,TRBJ2-1,-,TRBD1,CASSQTGVNEQFF,TGTGCCAGCAGCCAGACAGGGGTCAATGAGCAGTTCTTC
TRBV28,TRBJ1-1,-,TRBD1,CASSSISPYRGSPMNTEAFF,TGTGCCAGCAGTAGCATCTCCCCCTACAGGGGGTCCCCCATGAACACTGAAGCTTTCTTT
TRBV5-1,TRBJ1-2,-,-,CASSFEYSGNYGYTF,TGCGCCAGCAGCTTCGAGTATTCGGGGAACTATGGCTACACCTTC
TRBV11-2,TRBJ2-7,-,TRBD2,CASSPSGVSFSYEQYF,TGTGCCAGCAGCCCCAGCGGGGTCAGTTTCTCCTACGAGCAGTACTTC
TRBV14,TRBJ2-7,-,-,CASSDYRTQYF,TGTGCCAGCAGCGATTACAGGACGCAGTACTTC
TRBV5-4,TRBJ2-1,-,TRBD1,CASSPGQVLSNEQFF,TGTGCCAGCAGCCCGGGACAGGTTCTAAGCAATGAGCAGTTCTTC
TRBV15,TRBJ1-1,-,-,CATSDTGWATEAFF,TGTGCCACCAGCGACACAGGGTGGGCCACTGAAGCTTTCTTT
TRBV20-1,TRBJ2-3,few,TRBD2,CSASRTSGRLADTQYF,TGCAGTGCTAGTAGGACTAGCGGGAGGTTAGCAGATACGCAGTATTTT
TRBV7-9,TRBJ2-5,-,-,CASSVLRETQYF,TGTGCCAGCAGCGTACTCAGGGAGACCCAGTACTTC
TRBV4-1,TRBJ2-7,-,TRBD2,CASSLGLARYYEQYF,TGCGCCAGCAGCCTCGGACTAGCGAGATACTACGAGCAGTACTTC